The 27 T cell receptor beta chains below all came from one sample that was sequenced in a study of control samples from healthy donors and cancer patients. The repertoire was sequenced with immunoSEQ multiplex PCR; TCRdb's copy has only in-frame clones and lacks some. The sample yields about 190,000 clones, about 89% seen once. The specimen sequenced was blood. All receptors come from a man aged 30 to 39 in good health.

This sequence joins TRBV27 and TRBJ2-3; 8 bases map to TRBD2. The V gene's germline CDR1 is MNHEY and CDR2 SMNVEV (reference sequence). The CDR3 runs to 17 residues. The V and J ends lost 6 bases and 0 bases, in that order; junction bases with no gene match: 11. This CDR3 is CASSLLGVAGSTDTQYF. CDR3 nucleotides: TGTGCCAGCAGCCTTCTCGGGGTAGCGGGGAGCACAGATACGCAGTATTTT.

CDR3 bases: TGTGCCAGCAGAGACGGGGGGAACACCGGGGAGCTGTTTTTT. It encodes CASRDGGNTGELFF. This sequence joins TRBV6-4 and TRBJ2-2, with D maybe TRBD2 (6 bases). Germline CDR1 is MRHNA and CDR2 is SNTAGT. Between the trimmed V and J ends, which lost 6 bases and 1 base, there was a span of 9 bases. This CDR3 spans 14 amino acids.

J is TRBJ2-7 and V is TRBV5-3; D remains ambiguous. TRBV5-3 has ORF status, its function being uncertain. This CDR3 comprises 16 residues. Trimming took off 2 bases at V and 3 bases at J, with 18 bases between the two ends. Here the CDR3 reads CARSFILGDIHYEQYF. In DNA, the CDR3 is TGTGCCAGAAGCTTTATCCTTGGAGATATCCACTACGAGCAGTACTTC.

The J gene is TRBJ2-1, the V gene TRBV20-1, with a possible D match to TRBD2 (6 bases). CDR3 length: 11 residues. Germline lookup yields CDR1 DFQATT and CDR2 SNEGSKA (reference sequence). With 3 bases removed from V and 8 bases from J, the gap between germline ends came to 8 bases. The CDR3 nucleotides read TGCAGTGCTAGTCCGGGGGATGAGCAGTTCTTC. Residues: CSASPGDEQFF.

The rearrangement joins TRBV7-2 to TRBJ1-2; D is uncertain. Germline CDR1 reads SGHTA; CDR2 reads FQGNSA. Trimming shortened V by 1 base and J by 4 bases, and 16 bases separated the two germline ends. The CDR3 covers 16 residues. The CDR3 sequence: CASSLESTTGSYGYTF. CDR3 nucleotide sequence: TGTGCCAGCAGCTTAGAATCAACCACGGGTAGCTATGGCTACACCTTC.

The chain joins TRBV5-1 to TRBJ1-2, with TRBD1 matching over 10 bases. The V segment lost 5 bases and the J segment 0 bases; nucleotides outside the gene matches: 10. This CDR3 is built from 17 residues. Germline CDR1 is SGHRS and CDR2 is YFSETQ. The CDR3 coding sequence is TGCGCCAGCAGGGTCTCGACAGGGGGCTTAGCTAACTATGGCTACACCTTC. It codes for CASRVSTGGLANYGYTF.

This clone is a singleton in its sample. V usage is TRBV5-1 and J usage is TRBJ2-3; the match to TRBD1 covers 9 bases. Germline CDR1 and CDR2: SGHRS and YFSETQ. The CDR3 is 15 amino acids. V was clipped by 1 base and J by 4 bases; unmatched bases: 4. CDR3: CASSLPGQGADTQYF. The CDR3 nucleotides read TGCGCCAGCAGCTTGCCGGGACAGGGAGCAGATACGCAGTATTTT.

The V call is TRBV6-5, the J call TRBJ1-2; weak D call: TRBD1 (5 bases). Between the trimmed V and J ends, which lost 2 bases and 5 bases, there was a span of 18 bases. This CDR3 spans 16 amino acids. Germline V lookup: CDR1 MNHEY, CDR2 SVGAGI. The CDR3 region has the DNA TGTGCCAGCAGTTACGCCAAGGGTCCTGGGGGTTATGGCTACACCTTC. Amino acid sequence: CASSYAKGPGGYGYTF.

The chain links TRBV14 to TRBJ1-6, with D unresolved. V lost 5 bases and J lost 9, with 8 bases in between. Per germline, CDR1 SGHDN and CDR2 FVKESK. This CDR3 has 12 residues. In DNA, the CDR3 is TGTGCCAGCAGCTCGGGTCCTTCACCCCTCCACTTT. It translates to CASSSGPSPLHF.

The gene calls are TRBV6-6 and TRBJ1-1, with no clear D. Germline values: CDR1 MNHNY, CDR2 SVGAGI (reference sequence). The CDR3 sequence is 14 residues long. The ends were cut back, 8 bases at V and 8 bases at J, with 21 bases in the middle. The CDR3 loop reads CASENPTKINEAFF. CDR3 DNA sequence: TGTGCCAGCGAGAACCCCACCAAAATCAACGAAGCTTTCTTT.

In DNA, the CDR3 is TGTGCCAGCAATCGACAGGGGGTTAATCAGCCCCAGCATTTT. This codes for CASNRQGVNQPQHF. The V call is TRBV2, the J call TRBJ1-5; TRBD1 agrees at 9 bases. Germline V gives CDR1 SNHLY, CDR2 FYNNEI. V lost 7 bases and J lost 4; bases outside the gene matches: 5. This CDR3 has 14 residues.

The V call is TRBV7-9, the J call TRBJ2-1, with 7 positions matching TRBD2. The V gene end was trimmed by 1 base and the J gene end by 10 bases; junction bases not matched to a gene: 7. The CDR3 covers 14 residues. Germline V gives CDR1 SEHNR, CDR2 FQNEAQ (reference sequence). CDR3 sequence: CASSLGLAAGEQFF. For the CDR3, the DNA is TGTGCCAGCAGCTTAGGTCTAGCGGCCGGAGAGCAGTTCTTC.

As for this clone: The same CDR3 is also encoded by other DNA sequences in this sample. The CDR3 is CASSERGPYEQYF. The CDR3 DNA is TGTGCCAGCAGTGAGCGGGGTCCATACGAGCAGTACTTC. V gene TRBV6-1 combines with J gene TRBJ2-7, with a possible D match to TRBD2 (6 bases). V was clipped by 3 bases and J by 4 bases, with 10 bases between them. CDR1 is MNHNS, CDR2 SASEGT, per germline. The CDR3 length is 13 residues.

The CDR3 loop reads CASSPRAASGGKTQYF. In nucleotides, the CDR3 is TGTGCCAGCAGTCCCCGTGCGGCTAGCGGGGGTAAGACCCAGTACTTC. This chain joins TRBV27 and TRBJ2-5; 10 bases fit TRBD2. CDR1 and CDR2 from the germline V gene are MNHEY and SMNVEV (reference sequence). Trimming at V came to 5 bases and at J to 6 bases, leaving 12 bases not matched to a gene. The length of the CDR3 is 16 residues.

The CDR3 DNA reads TGTGCCAGCTCTGTCGAGCGGGGAAACACAGATACGCAGTATTTT. It encodes CASSVERGNTDTQYF. V is TRBV3-1 (or the pseudogene TRBV3-2) and J is TRBJ2-3; the match to TRBD2 covers 7 bases. Trimming at V came to 8 bases and at J to 2 bases, leaving 10 bases not matched to a gene. Germline V gene sequence: CDR1 LGHDT, CDR2 YNNKEL (reference sequence). This CDR3 region has 15 residues.

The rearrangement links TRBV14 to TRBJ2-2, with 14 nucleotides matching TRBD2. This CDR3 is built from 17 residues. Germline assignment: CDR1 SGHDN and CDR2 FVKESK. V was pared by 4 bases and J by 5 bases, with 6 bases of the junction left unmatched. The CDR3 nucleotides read TGTGCCAGCAGCCCGACTAGCGGGGGGGCAAGAACCGGGGAGCTGTTTTTT. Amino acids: CASSPTSGGARTGELFF.

CDR3 nucleotides: TGTGCCAGCTCACCAGGGGGTGAAACCGCTGAAGCTTTCTTT. Its translation: CASSPGGETAEAFF. The chain employs TRBV18 and TRBJ1-1; D is perhaps TRBD1 (5 bases). The length of the CDR3 is 14 residues. V was shortened by 2 bases and J by 6 bases, with 13 bases between the two germline ends. In germline, CDR1 is KGHSH, CDR2 LQKENI.

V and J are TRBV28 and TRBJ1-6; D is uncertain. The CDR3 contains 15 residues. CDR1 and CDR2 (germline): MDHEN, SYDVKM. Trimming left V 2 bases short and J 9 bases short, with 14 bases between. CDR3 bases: TGTGCCAGCAGTTTAAGACGAAGCGAGGGTTCACCCCTCCACTTT. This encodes CASSLRRSEGSPLHF.

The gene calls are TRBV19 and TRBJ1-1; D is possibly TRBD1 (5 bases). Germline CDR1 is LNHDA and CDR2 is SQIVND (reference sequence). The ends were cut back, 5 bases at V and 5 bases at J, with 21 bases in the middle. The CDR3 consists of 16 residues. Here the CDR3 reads CASSAHDSVGGTEAFF. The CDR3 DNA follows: TGTGCCAGTAGTGCTCATGACAGCGTTGGAGGAACTGAAGCTTTCTTT.

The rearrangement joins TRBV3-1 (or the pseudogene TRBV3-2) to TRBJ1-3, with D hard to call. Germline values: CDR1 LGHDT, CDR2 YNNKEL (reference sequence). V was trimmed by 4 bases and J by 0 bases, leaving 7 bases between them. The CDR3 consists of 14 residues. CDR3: CASSPASSGNTIYF. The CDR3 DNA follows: TGTGCCAGCAGCCCCGCCAGCTCTGGAAACACCATATATTTT.

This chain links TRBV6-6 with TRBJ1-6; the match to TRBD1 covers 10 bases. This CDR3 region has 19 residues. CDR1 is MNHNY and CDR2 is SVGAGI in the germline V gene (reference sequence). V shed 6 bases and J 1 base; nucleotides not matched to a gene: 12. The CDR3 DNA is TGTGCCAGCAGCCGAGGGTCGGGGACAGGGGTATCCTATAATTCACCCCTCCACTTT. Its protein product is CASSRGSGTGVSYNSPLHF.

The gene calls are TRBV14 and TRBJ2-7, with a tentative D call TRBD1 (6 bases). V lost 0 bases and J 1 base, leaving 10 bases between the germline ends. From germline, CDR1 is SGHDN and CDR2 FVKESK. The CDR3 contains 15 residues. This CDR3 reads CASSQDNRASYEQYF. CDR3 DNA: TGTGCCAGCAGCCAAGACAACAGGGCGTCCTACGAGCAGTACTTC.

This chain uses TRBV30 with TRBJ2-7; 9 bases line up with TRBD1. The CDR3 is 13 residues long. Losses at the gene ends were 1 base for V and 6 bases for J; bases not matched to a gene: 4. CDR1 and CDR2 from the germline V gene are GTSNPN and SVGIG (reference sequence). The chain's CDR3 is CAWSADRGGEQYF. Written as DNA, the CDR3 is TGTGCCTGGAGTGCAGACAGGGGGGGCGAGCAGTACTTC.

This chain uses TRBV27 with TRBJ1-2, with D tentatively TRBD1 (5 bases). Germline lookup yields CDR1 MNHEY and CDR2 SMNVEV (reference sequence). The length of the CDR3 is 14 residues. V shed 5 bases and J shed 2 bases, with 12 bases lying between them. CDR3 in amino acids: CASSPTTENYGYTF. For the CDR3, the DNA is TGTGCCAGCAGTCCCACGACAGAAAACTATGGCTACACCTTC.

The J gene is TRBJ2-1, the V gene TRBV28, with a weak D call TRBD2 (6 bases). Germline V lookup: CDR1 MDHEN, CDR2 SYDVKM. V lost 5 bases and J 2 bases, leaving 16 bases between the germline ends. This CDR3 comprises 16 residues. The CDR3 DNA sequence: TGTGCCAGCAGTCCCCCCCAGGCGGGAACCTACAATGAGCAGTTCTTC. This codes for CASSPPQAGTYNEQFF.

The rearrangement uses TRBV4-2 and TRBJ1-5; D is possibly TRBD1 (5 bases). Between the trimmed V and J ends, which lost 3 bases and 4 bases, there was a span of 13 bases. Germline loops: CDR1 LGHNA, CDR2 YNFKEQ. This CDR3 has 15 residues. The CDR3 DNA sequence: TGTGCCAGCAGCCAGCGGGGAGGGGCGAATCAGCCCCAGCATTTT. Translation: CASSQRGGANQPQHF.

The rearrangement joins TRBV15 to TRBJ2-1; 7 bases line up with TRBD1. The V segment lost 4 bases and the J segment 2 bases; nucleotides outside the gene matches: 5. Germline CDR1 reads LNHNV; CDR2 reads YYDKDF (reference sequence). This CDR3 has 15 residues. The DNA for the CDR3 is TGTGCCACCAGCACCGGGACAGCAACCTACAATGAGCAGTTCTTC. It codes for CATSTGTATYNEQFF.